This is a list of T cell receptor beta chains from one sample in a study of cytomegalovirus exposure and HLA in healthy donors. Some clones are missing from TCRdb's copy, which holds only in-frame ones; the method was immunoSEQ multiplex PCR. This repertoire shows about 160,000 clones, 80% to 85% found once; its top ten account for 7.5% to 9.5%. The sample comprised PBMCs. These receptors came from a male donor in good health and CMV-seropositive. Each CDR3 is given with its conserved first and last residue. The order of the fields is CDR3 protein, V gene, D gene, clone size, CDR3 length, J gene. D genes are given only for firm matches. Not all rows give a size; the values are once, few, many and, for expanded clones, a class.

CDR3: CASNSRGVASSQPQHF; V: TRBV19; D: NA; size: once; length: 16; J: TRBJ1-5
CDR3: CASSLNHGGADTYEQYF; V: TRBV19; D: NA; size: NA; length: 17; J: TRBJ2-7
CDR3: CAWYRGLDEQYF; V: TRBV30; D: TRBD1; size: NA; length: 12; J: TRBJ2-7
CDR3: CAWSVGLAGGETQYF; V: TRBV30; D: TRBD2; size: once; length: 15; J: TRBJ2-5
CDR3: CASSPKLVSYEQYF; V: TRBV5-4; D: NA; size: NA; length: 14; J: TRBJ2-7
CDR3: CASSPSDRVHGQYF; V: TRBV30; D: TRBD1; size: once; length: 14; J: TRBJ2-7
CDR3: CSVGASGSSEQYF; V: TRBV29-1; D: TRBD2; size: NA; length: 13; J: TRBJ2-7
CDR3: CASSPRGIQETQYF; V: TRBV18; D: NA; size: NA; length: 14; J: TRBJ2-5
CDR3: CASSSSWTDEPGAYEQYF; V: TRBV7-9; D: NA; size: once; length: 18; J: TRBJ2-7
CDR3: CASSLGGSSGNTIYF; V: TRBV6-5; D: NA; size: NA; length: 15; J: TRBJ1-3
CDR3: CASRPGGEDTQYF; V: TRBV28; D: NA; size: NA; length: 13; J: TRBJ2-3
CDR3: CASSVGGGQGKGETQYF; V: TRBV9; D: NA; size: NA; length: 17; J: TRBJ2-5
CDR3: CASSTSGGADTQYF; V: TRBV5-6; D: TRBD2; size: NA; length: 14; J: TRBJ2-3
CDR3: CASSQEKGASSYNEQFF; V: TRBV4-3; D: TRBD1; size: NA; length: 17; J: TRBJ2-1
CDR3: CASSILAAPTDTQYF; V: TRBV6-1; D: TRBD2; size: NA; length: 15; J: TRBJ2-3